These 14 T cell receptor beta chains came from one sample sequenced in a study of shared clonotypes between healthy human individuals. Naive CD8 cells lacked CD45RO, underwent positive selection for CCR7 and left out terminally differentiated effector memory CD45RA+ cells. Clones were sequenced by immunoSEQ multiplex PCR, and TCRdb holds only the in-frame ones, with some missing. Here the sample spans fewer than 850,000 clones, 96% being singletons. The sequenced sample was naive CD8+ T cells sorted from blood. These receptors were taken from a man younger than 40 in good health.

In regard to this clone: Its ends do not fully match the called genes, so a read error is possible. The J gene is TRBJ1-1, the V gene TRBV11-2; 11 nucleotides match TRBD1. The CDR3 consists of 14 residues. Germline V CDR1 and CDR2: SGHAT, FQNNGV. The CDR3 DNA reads TGTGCCAGCAGCCTAGTTACCTACCGGGACAGGGGGGACTTT. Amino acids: CASSLVTYRDRGDF.

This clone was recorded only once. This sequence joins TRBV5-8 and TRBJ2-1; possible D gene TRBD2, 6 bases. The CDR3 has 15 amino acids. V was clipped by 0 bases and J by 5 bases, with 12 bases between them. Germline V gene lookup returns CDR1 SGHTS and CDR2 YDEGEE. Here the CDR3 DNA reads TGTGCCAGCAGCTTGGCCGGGACTTTGGACAATGAGCAGTTCTTC. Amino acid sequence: CASSLAGTLDNEQFF. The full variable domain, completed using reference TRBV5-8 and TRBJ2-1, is EAGVTQSPTHLIKTRGQQATLRCSPISGHTSVYWYQQALGLGLQFLLWYDEGEERNRGNFPPRFSGRQFPNYSSELNVNALELEDSALYLCASSLAGTLDNEQFFGPGTRLTVL.

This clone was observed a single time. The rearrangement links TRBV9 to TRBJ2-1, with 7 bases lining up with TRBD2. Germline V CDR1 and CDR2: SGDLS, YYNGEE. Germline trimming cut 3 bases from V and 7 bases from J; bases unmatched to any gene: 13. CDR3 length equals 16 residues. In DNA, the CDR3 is TGTGCCAGCAGCGCACTTAGCGGGCCCCCTTTAAATGAGCAGTTCTTC. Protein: CASSALSGPPLNEQFF.

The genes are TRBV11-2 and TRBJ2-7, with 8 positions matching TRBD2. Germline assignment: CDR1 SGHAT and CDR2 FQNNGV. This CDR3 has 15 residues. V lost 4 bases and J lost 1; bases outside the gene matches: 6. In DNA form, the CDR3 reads TGTGCCAGCAGCTCCGGGACTAGACCTTCCTACGAGCAGTACTTC. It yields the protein CASSSGTRPSYEQYF.

This chain's CDR3 is CATGTGGKETDTQYF. The DNA for the CDR3 is TGTGCCACCGGGACAGGGGGGAAAGAGACAGATACGCAGTATTTT. This sequence joins TRBV15 and TRBJ2-3; 11 nucleotides align to TRBD1. This CDR3 spans 15 amino acids. The germline V gene has CDR1 LNHNV and CDR2 YYDKDF (reference sequence). The J segment lost 3 bases and the V segment lost 8 bases, leaving 7 bases of the junction unmatched.

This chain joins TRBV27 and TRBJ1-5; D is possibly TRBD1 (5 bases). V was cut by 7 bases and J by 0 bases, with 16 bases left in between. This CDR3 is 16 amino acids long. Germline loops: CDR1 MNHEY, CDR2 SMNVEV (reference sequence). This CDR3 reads CASTPIGADSNQPQHF. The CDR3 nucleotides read TGTGCCAGCACCCCCATCGGGGCCGATAGCAATCAGCCCCAGCATTTT.

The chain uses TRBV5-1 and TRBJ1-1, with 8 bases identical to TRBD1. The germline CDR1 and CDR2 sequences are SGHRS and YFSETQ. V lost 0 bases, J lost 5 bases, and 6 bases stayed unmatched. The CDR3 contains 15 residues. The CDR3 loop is CASSLGQGALTEAFF. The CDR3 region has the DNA TGCGCCAGCAGCTTGGGTCAGGGGGCGTTGACTGAAGCTTTCTTT.

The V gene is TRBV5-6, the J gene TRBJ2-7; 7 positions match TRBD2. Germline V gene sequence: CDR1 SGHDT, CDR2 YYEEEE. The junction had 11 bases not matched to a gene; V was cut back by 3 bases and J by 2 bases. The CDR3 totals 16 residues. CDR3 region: CASSSPDLAVTYEQYF. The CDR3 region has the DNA TGTGCCAGCAGCTCCCCCGATCTAGCGGTGACCTACGAGCAGTACTTC.

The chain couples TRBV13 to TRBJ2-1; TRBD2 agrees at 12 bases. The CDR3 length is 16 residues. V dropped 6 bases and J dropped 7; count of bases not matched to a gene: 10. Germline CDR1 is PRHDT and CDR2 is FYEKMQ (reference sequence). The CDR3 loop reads CASSQPSGRGRNEQFF. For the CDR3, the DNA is TGTGCCAGCAGTCAACCTAGCGGGAGGGGTAGGAATGAGCAGTTCTTC.

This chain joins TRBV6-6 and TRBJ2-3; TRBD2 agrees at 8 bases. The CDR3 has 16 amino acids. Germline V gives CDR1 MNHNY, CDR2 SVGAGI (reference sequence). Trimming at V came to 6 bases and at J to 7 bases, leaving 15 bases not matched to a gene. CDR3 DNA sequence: TGTGCCAGCAGCCATAGCGGGGATTTGGCACCCCATACGCAGTATTTT. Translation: CASSHSGDLAPHTQYF.

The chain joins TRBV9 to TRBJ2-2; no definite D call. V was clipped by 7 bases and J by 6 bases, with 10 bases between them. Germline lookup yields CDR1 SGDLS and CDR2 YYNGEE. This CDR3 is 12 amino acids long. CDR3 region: CASGSWAGELFF. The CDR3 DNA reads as TGTGCCAGCGGGTCGTGGGCCGGGGAGCTGTTTTTT.

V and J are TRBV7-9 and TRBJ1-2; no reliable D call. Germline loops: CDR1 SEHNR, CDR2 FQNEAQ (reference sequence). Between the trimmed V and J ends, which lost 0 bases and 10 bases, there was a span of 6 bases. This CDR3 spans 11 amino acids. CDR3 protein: CASSLAESYTF. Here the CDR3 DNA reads TGTGCCAGCAGCTTAGCTGAGTCCTACACCTTC.

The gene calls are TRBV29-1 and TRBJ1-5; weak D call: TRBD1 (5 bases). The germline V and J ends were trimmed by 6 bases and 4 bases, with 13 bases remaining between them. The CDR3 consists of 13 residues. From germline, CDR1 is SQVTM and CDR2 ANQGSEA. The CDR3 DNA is TGCAGCGTCCTTACCAGGGATAATCAGCCCCAGCATTTT. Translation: CSVLTRDNQPQHF.

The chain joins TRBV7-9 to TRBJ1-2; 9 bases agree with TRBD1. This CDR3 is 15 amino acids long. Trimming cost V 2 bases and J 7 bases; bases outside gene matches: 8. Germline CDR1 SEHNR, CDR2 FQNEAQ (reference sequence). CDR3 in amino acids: CASSLTPGQGVGYTF. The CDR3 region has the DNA TGTGCCAGCAGCTTAACCCCGGGACAGGGAGTTGGCTACACCTTC.